These T cell receptor beta chains were read from a single sample in a study of PD-1 blockade in classical Hodgkin lymphoma. Profiled with immunoSEQ multiplex PCR; TCRdb holds only in-frame clones, not every one. The sample lists about 50,000 clones, 85% to 90% occurring once. Material: peripheral blood mononuclear cells (PBMCs), obtained before the fourth cycle of nivolumab. The origin of the receptors is a human donor with classical Hodgkin lymphoma. CDR3s include the opening cysteine and the closing phenylalanine or tryptophan. The D gene is left open where the match is weak. The size field is filled for only some rows; it gives once, few, many or a size class.

12 | TRBJ1-2 | once | TRBV29-1 | TRBD1 | TGCAGCGTTCATCAGGGGGCCTGGGGCTACACCTTC | CSVHQGAWGYTF
11 | TRBJ1-5 | NA | TRBV30 | NA | TGTGCCTGGAGTGTAGGCCAGCCCCAGCATTTT | CAWSVGQPQHF
15 | TRBJ2-1 | NA | TRBV10-2 | NA | TGCGCCAGCAGTGAGTCGTATAGAGAATACAATGAGCAGTTCTTC | CASSESYREYNEQFF
15 | TRBJ2-3 | NA | TRBV19 | NA | TGTGCCAGTAGTGCGCGGCCACAGTCCACAGATACGCAGTATTTT | CASSARPQSTDTQYF
16 | TRBJ2-3 | NA | TRBV7-6 | TRBD1 | TGTGCCAGCAGCTCACTGACAGGGGCCGTCACAGATACGCAGTATTTT | CASSSLTGAVTDTQYF
14 | TRBJ2-1 | NA | TRBV28 | NA | TGTGCCAGCAGTTTGAAGAACTCCTACAATGAGCAGTTCTTC | CASSLKNSYNEQFF
16 | TRBJ2-1 | NA | TRBV18 | NA | TGTGCCAGCTCACCCGCCAGTCCCGGAGCCTACAATGAGCAGTTCTTC | CASSPASPGAYNEQFF
15 | TRBJ1-4 | NA | TRBV9 | NA | TGTGCCAGCAGCGTAATGTGGGGATCTAATGAAAAACTGTTTTTT | CASSVMWGSNEKLFF
17 | TRBJ2-1 | once | TRBV28 | TRBD2 | TGTGCCAGCACCCTACACCTCCAGGGACTAGCGGGAGGTCAGCAGTTCTTC | CASTLHLQGLAGGQQFF
17 | TRBJ1-4 | NA | TRBV5-1 | NA | TGCGCCAGCAGCTTGGCACTCTCTCGGGCGACTAATGAAAAACTGTTTTTT | CASSLALSRATNEKLFF
17 | TRBJ2-5 | NA | TRBV28 | TRBD2 | TGTGCCAGCAGTTCCCGGACTAGCGGGAGGCTCCAAGAGACCCAGTACTTC | CASSSRTSGRLQETQYF
13 | TRBJ1-4 | NA | TRBV2 | NA | TGTGCCAGCATCGGACCAACTAATGAAAAACTGTTTTTT | CASIGPTNEKLFF
15 | TRBJ2-3 | NA | TRBV6-5 | TRBD1 | TGTGCCAGCAGCCCCAACCCGACAGGGACAGATACGCAGTATTTT | CASSPNPTGTDTQYF
13 | TRBJ1-5 | NA | TRBV5-4 | NA | TGTGCCAGCAGCTTGGCCCCGAATCAGCCCCAGCATTTT | CASSLAPNQPQHF